One and the same sample provided the 20 T cell receptor beta chains below, sequenced in a study of T-cell reconstitution after alpha-beta-depleted transplantation in children. Library preparation (for TCRbeta) was performed with unique molecular identifiers. Each CDR3 protein gets one entry after TCRdb re-called the PCR reads with MiXCR. The sample comprises approximately 400,000 distinct CDR3 sequences, under 20% of which are singletons, and under 30% rests with the top ten. The sample in question was PBMCs, mostly from graft donor cells, obtained 360 days after TCRalphabeta/CD19-depleted stem cell transplant. The source is a boy less than two years old who had a stem cell transplant for Wiskott-Aldrich syndrome, so the T cells may come from the graft donor.

The V call is TRBV29-1, the J call TRBJ2-4, with 12 bases aligning to TRBD2. CDR1 is SQVTM, CDR2 ANQGSEA, per germline. This CDR3 contains 18 residues. V was clipped by 3 bases and J by 1 base; unmatched bases: 10. The CDR3 DNA sequence: TGCAGCGTTGAGAGCCCCCCTAGCGGGAGGGACGCCAAAAACATTCAGTACTTC. It specifies CSVESPPSGRDAKNIQYF.

As DNA, the CDR3 is TGTGCCAGCAGCCTCGGGAGGGTTGGCAATGAGCAGTTCTTC. Its translation is CASSLGRVGNEQFF. The V call is TRBV2, the J call TRBJ2-1, with 8 nucleotides matching TRBD2. V dropped 6 bases and J dropped 6; count of bases not matched to a gene: 7. Germline V gene lookup returns CDR1 SNHLY and CDR2 FYNNEI. The CDR3 is made up of 14 amino acids. The full variable domain, rest sourced from reference TRBV2 and TRBJ2-1, is EPEVTQTPSHQVTQMGQEVILRCVPISNHLYFYWYRQILGQKVEFLVSFYNNEISEKSEIFDDQFSVERPDGSNFTLKIRSTKLEDSAMYFCASSLGRVGNEQFFGPGTRLTVL.

This chain joins TRBV30 and TRBJ2-1, with TRBD2 identical over 14 bases. This CDR3 region has 14 residues. Germline assignment: CDR1 GTSNPN and CDR2 SVGIG (reference sequence). V lost 3 bases, J lost 15 bases, and 10 bases stayed unmatched. The CDR3 region is CAWSPETSGGAWFF. Here the CDR3 DNA reads TGTGCCTGGAGCCCTGAGACTAGCGGGGGGGCCTGGTTCTTC. The whole variable domain, filled in from reference TRBV30 and TRBJ2-1, reads SQTIHQWPATLVQPVGSPLSLECTVEGTSNPNLYWYRQAAGRGLQLLFYSVGIGQISSEVPQNLSASRPQDRQFILSSKKLLLSDSGFYLCAWSPETSGGAWFFGPGTRLTVL.

This rearrangement joins TRBV5-1 to TRBJ2-1; TRBD2 matches at 11 bases. The germline gives CDR1 SGHRS, CDR2 YFSETQ. This CDR3 is 16 amino acids long. V trimming: 5 bases; J trimming: 5 bases; junction bases outside the gene matches: 9. The CDR3 nucleotides are TGCGCCAGCAGATTTAGCGGGGGGGCCCCCGACAATGAGCAGTTCTTC. Its protein is CASRFSGGAPDNEQFF.

This clonotype came up once. V is TRBV20-1 and J is TRBJ2-3; no clear D. Germline V gene data show CDR1 as DFQATT and CDR2 as SNEGSKA (reference sequence). The V gene lost 1 base and the J gene lost 2 bases, with 13 bases spanning the gap. The CDR3 consists of 15 residues. The CDR3 spells CSARGLSLTTDTQYF. In DNA, the CDR3 is TGCAGTGCTAGAGGCCTAAGCCTTACCACAGATACGCAGTATTTT.

The V and J genes are TRBV6-8 and TRBJ2-7; D might be TRBD1 (6 bases). There are 12 residues in the CDR3. Trimming stripped 10 bases from V and 6 bases from J, with 16 bases between. Germline V CDR1 and CDR2: MNHGY, SAAAGT. The CDR3 is CATFSQGSEQYF. CDR3 coding DNA: TGTGCCACCTTCTCCCAGGGGAGCGAGCAGTACTTC.

In this sample, this clonotype turned up once. The gene calls are TRBV5-1 and TRBJ2-7, with D unresolved. Germline V gene sequence: CDR1 SGHRS, CDR2 YFSETQ. Trimming took 4 bases from V and 0 from J, leaving 11 bases between them. This CDR3 is 14 amino acids long. As DNA, the CDR3 is TGCGCCAGCAGCGCTACACAGTTCTCCTACGAGCAGTACTTC. Amino acid sequence: CASSATQFSYEQYF.

This clonotype has a handful of counts. The gene calls are TRBV6-5 and TRBJ2-3; 9 nucleotides agree with TRBD2. Germline CDR1 MNHEY, CDR2 SVGAGI. V was pared by 4 bases and J by 5 bases, with 7 bases of the junction left unmatched. This CDR3 contains 15 residues. CDR3 nucleotides: TGTGCCAGCAGTTGGCCTAGCGGGGTGAAAGATACGCAGTATTTT. It is translated as CASSWPSGVKDTQYF.

This clonotype was observed many times. The chain joins TRBV4-3 to TRBJ2-1; D may be TRBD1 (6 bases). Trimming took off 4 bases at V and 9 bases at J, with 10 bases between the two ends. The CDR3 is 12 amino acids. CDR1 and CDR2 (germline): LGHNA, YSLEER. The CDR3 nucleotides are TGCGCCAGCAGCCCAGTAGGGGGTGAGCAGTTCTTC. This encodes CASSPVGGEQFF.

The chain employs TRBV20-1 and TRBJ2-5; the D gene is possibly TRBD2 (5 bases). The CDR3 sequence is 12 residues long. Germline V gene sequence: CDR1 DFQATT, CDR2 SNEGSKA (reference sequence). V was shortened by 6 bases and J by 3 bases, with 11 bases between the two germline ends. The CDR3 DNA sequence: TGCAGTGCACGGACTTTCAAAGAGACCCAGTACTTC. Translation: CSARTFKETQYF.

There are many counts of this clonotype. V gene TRBV7-9 combines with J gene TRBJ2-1; D unclear. This CDR3 is 12 amino acids long. Germline CDR1 SEHNR, CDR2 FQNEAQ (reference sequence). Trimming stripped 5 bases from V and 0 bases from J, with 2 bases between. CDR3: CASSLSYNEQFF. In DNA form, the CDR3 reads TGTGCCAGCAGCCTCTCCTACAATGAGCAGTTCTTC.

As DNA, the CDR3 is TGCAGTGCACGTGGGACAGGGAGTCGGTACAATGAGCAGTTCTTC. This sequence encodes CSARGTGSRYNEQFF. The rearrangement uses TRBV20-1 and TRBJ2-1; 9 bases fit TRBD1. V dropped 6 bases and J dropped 4; count of bases not matched to a gene: 10. The CDR3 is made up of 15 amino acids. Germline CDR1 and CDR2: DFQATT and SNEGSKA (reference sequence).

This clonotype was found once. The chain recombines TRBV7-3 with TRBJ1-2; D gene ambiguous. Trimming stripped 1 base from V and 8 bases from J, with 5 bases between. The CDR3 has 11 amino acids. Germline-derived CDR1 and CDR2 are SGHTA and FQGTGA. CDR3 sequence reads: CASSLKSGYTF. CDR3 DNA sequence: TGTGCCAGCAGCTTAAAATCGGGCTACACCTTC.

The sample holds a few counts of this clonotype. The chain couples TRBV9 to TRBJ1-2; tentative D call: TRBD1 (6 bases). Trimming removed 0 bases from V and 1 base from J, with 19 bases in between. The CDR3 has 18 residues. Germline V gene data show CDR1 as SGDLS and CDR2 as YYNGEE. CDR3 sequence (DNA): TGTGCCAGCAGCGTAGCTACGGCCACAGGGCCCTATAACTATGGCTACACCTTC. It codes for CASSVATATGPYNYGYTF.

This sequence joins TRBV5-6 and TRBJ1-5, with 7 bases lining up with TRBD1. V shed 1 base, J shed 6 bases, and the junction held 7 bases outside the gene matches. Germline V gene lookup returns CDR1 SGHDT and CDR2 YYEEEE. The CDR3 consists of 15 residues. The CDR3 spells CASSLKSGGGQPQHF. The CDR3 DNA reads TGTGCCAGCAGCTTGAAATCAGGGGGAGGTCAGCCCCAGCATTTT.

The rearrangement uses TRBV28 and TRBJ1-6; TRBD1 agrees at 8 bases. The CDR3 has 15 amino acids. CDR1 is MDHEN and CDR2 is SYDVKM in the germline V gene. V gave up 3 bases and J gave up 7 bases; unmatched junction bases: 5. The DNA of the CDR3 is TGTGCCAGCAGTTTTCGGTGGACAGGGAATTCACCCCTCCACTTT. It yields the protein CASSFRWTGNSPLHF. Together with reference TRBV28 and TRBJ1-6, the CDR3 gives the full variable domain: DVKVTQSSRYLVKRTGEKVFLECVQDMDHENMFWYRQDPGLGLRLIYFSYDVKMKEKGDIPEGYSVSREKKERFSLILESASTNQTSMYLCASSFRWTGNSPLHFGNGTRLTVT.

This clonotype was seen a few times. This chain joins TRBV28 and TRBJ2-1, with D perhaps TRBD2 (7 bases). Germline-derived CDR1 and CDR2 are MDHEN and SYDVKM. The CDR3 loop spans 15 amino acids. V dropped 7 bases and J dropped 2 bases, with 15 bases sitting between them. In DNA, the CDR3 is TGTGCCAGCAACGAGGGGGGAGGGGCCTACAATGAGCAGTTCTTC. Amino acids: CASNEGGGAYNEQFF.

V usage is TRBV19 and J usage is TRBJ1-1, with D tentatively TRBD1 (6 bases). Trimming cost V 6 bases and J 5 bases, with 22 bases left between them. The germline V gene encodes CDR1 LNHDA and CDR2 SQIVND (reference sequence). The CDR3 totals 16 residues. For the CDR3, the DNA is TGTGCCAGTAGCCGGCCCAAGCAGGGGCTGGGGACTGAAGCTTTCTTT. This encodes CASSRPKQGLGTEAFF. The full variable domain, rest sourced from reference TRBV19 and TRBJ1-1, is DGGITQSPKYLFRKEGQNVTLSCEQNLNHDAMYWYRQDPGQGLRLIYYSQIVNDFQKGDIAEGYSVSREKKESFPLTVTSAQKNPTAFYLCASSRPKQGLGTEAFFGQGTRLTVV.

The rearrangement uses TRBV7-7 and TRBJ2-2, with D hard to call. CDR1 and CDR2 from the germline V gene are SSHAT and FNYEAQ (reference sequence). This CDR3 is 16 amino acids long. The V end was cut by 4 bases, the J end by 2 bases, with 14 bases between. This CDR3 reads CASSSQQIPNTGELFF. DNA of the CDR3: TGTGCCAGCAGCTCCCAGCAGATACCCAACACCGGGGAGCTGTTTTTT.

The CDR3 protein is CSAERRAYNEQFF. The DNA of the CDR3 is TGCAGTGCGGAGCGGAGGGCCTACAATGAGCAGTTCTTC. The rearrangement links TRBV20-1 to TRBJ2-1; D is possibly TRBD2 (6 bases). CDR1 and CDR2 from the germline V gene are DFQATT and SNEGSKA (reference sequence). The CDR3 runs to 13 residues. V was shortened by 6 bases and J by 2 bases, with 11 bases between the two germline ends.